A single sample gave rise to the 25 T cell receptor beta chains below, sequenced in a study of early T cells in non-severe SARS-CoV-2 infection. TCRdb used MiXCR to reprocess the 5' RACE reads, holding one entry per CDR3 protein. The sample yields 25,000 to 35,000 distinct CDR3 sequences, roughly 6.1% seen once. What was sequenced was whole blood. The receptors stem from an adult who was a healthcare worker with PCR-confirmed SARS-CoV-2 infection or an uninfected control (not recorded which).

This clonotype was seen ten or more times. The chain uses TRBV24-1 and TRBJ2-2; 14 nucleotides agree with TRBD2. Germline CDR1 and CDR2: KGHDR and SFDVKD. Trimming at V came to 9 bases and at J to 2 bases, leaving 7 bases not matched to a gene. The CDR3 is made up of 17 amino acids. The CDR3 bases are TGTGCCACCTCGACTAGCGGGAGGGACCCTAACACCGGGGAGCTGTTTTTT. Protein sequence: CATSTSGRDPNTGELFF.

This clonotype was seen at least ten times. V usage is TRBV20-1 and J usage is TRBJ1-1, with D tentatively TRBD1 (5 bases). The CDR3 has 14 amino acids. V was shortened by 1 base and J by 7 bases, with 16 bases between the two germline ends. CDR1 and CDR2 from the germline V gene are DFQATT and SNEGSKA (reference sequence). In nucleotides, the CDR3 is TGCAGTGCTAGAGTAGGGCAGGGTGGAGGTGAAGCTTTCTTT. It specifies CSARVGQGGGEAFF.

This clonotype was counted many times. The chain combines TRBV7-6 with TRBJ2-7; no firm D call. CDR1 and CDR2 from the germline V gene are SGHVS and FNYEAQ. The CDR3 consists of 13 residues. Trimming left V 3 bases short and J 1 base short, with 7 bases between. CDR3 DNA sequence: TGTGCCAGCAGCTTTGGCCGATCCTACGAGCAGTACTTC. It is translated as CASSFGRSYEQYF.

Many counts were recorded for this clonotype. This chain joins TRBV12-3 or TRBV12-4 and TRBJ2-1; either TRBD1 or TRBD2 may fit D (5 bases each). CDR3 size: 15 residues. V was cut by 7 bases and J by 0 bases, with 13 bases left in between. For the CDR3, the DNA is TGTGCCAGCACCCCCACGGGGACCTCCTACAATGAGCAGTTCTTC. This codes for CASTPTGTSYNEQFF.

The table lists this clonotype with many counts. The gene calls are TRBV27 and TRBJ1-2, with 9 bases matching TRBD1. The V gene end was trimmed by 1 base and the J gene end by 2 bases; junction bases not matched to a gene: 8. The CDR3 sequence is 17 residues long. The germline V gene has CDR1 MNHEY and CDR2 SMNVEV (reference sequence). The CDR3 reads CASSLLDGTGYNYGYTF. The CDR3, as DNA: TGTGCCAGCAGTTTATTGGATGGGACAGGGTACAACTATGGCTACACCTTC.

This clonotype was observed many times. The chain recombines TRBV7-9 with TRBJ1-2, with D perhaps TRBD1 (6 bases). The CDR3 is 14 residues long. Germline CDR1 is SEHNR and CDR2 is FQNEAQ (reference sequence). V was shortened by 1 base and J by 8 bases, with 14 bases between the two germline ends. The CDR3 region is CASSLGASGEGYTF. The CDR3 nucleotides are TGTGCCAGCAGCTTAGGCGCTTCAGGGGAAGGCTACACCTTC.

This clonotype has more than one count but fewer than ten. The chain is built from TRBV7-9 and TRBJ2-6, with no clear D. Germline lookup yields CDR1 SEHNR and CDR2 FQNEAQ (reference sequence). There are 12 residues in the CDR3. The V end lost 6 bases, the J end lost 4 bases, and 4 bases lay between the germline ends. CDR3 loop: CASRGGANVLTF. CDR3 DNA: TGTGCCAGCAGGGGAGGGGCCAACGTCCTGACTTTC.

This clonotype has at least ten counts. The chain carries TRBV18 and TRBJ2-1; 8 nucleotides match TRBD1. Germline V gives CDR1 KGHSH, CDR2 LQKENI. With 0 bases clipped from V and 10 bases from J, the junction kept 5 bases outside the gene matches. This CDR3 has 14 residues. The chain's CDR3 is CASSPPTRDREQFF. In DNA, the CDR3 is TGTGCCAGCTCACCACCTACCCGGGACAGGGAGCAGTTCTTC.

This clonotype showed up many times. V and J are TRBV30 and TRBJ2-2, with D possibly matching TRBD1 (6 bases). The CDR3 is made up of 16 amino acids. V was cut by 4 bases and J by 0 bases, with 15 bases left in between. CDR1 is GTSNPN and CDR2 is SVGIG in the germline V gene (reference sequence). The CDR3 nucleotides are TGTGCCTGGATACGTGAAGGACAGCCGAACACCGGGGAGCTGTTTTTT. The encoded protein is CAWIREGQPNTGELFF.

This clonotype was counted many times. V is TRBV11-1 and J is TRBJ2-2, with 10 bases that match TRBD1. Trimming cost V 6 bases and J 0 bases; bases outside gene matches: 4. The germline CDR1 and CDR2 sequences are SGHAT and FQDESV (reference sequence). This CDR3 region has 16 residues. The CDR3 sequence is CASRTGGETNTGELFF. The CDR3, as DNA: TGTGCCAGCAGGACAGGGGGCGAAACGAACACCGGGGAGCTGTTTTTT.

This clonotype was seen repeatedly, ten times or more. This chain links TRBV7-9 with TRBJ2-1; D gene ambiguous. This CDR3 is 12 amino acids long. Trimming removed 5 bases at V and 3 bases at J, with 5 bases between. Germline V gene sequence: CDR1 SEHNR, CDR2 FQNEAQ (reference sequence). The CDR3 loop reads CASSPYYNEQFF. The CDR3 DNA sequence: TGTGCCAGCAGCCCTTACTACAATGAGCAGTTCTTC.

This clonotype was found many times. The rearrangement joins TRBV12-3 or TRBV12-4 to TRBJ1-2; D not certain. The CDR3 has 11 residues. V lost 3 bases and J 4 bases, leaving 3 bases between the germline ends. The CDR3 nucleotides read TGTGCCAGCAGTTTTTCCTATGGCTACACCTTC. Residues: CASSFSYGYTF.

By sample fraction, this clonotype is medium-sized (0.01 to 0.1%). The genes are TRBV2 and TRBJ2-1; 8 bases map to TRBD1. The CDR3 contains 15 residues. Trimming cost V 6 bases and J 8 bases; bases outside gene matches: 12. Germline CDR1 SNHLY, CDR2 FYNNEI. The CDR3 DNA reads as TGTGCCAGCAGCCACGGACAGGGAGCTTTCGATGAGCAGTTCTTC. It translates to CASSHGQGAFDEQFF.

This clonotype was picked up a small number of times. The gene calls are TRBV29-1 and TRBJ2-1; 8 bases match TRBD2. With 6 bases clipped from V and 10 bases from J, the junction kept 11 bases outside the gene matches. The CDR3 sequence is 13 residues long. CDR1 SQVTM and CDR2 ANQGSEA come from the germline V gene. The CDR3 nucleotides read TGCAGCGTCGAACGGGAGGGCTCCACGGAGCAGTTCTTC. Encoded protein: CSVEREGSTEQFF.

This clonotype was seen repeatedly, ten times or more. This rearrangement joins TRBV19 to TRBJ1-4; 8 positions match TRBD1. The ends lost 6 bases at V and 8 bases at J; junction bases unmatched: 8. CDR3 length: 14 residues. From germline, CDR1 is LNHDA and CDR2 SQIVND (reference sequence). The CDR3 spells CASRTDRGTEKLFF. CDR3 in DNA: TGTGCCAGTAGGACTGACAGGGGTACCGAAAAACTGTTTTTT.

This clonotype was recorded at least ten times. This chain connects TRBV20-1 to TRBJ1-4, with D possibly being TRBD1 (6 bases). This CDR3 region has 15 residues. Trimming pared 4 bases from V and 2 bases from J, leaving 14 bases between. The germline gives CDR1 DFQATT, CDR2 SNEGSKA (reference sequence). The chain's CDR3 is CSAKKGGGTNEKLFF. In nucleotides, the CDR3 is TGCAGTGCTAAGAAGGGCGGGGGCACTAATGAAAAACTGTTTTTT.

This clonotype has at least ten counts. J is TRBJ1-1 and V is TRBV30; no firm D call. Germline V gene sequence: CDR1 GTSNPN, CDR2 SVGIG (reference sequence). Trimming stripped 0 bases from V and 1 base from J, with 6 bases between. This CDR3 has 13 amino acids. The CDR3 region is CAWSVRANTEAFF. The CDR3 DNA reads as TGTGCCTGGAGTGTACGGGCGAACACTGAAGCTTTCTTT.

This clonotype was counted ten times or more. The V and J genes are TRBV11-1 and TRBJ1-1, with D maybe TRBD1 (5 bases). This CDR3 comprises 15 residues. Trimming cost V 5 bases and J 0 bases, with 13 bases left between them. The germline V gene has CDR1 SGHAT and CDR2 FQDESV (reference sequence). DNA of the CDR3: TGTGCCAGCAGCCTGGCAAGGGGAATGAACACTGAAGCTTTCTTT. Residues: CASSLARGMNTEAFF. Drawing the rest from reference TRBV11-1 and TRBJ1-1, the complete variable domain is EAEVAQSPRYKITEKSQAVAFWCDPISGHATLYWYRQILGQGPELLVQFQDESVVDDSQLPKDRFSAERLKGVDSTLKIQPAELGDSAMYLCASSLARGMNTEAFFGQGTRLTVV.

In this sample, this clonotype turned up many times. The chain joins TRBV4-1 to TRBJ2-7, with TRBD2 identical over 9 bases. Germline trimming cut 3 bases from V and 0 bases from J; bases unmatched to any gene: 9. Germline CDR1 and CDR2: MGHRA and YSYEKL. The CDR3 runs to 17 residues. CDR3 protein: CASSQRLADSSSYEQYF. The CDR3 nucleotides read TGCGCCAGCAGCCAGCGACTAGCGGACTCTTCCTCCTACGAGCAGTACTTC.

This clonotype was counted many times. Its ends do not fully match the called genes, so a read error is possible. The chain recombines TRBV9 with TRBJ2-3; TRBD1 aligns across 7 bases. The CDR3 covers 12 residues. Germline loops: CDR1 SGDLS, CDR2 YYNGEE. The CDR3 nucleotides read TGTGCCAGCAGCCCAGGGACAGAAACGCAGTATTTT. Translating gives CASSPGTETQYF. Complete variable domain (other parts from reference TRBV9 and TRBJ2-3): DSGVTQTPKHLITATGQRVTLRCSPRSGDLSVYWYQQSLDQGLQFLIQYYNGEERAKGNILERFSAQQFPDLHSELNLSSLELGDSALYFCASSPGTETQYFGPGTRLTVL.

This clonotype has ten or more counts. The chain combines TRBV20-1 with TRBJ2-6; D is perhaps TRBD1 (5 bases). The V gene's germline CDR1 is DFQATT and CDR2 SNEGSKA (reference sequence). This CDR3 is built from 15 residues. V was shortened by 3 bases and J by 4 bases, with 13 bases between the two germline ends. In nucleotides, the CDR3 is TGCAGTGCTAGGGTAACAGGAGCCGGGGCCAACGTCCTGACTTTC. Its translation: CSARVTGAGANVLTF.

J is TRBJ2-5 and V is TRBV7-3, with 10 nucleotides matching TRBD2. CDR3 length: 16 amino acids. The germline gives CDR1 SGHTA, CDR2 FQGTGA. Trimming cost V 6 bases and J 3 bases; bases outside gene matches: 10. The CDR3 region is CASSPDRTSGEETQYF. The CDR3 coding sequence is TGTGCCAGCAGTCCTGACAGGACTAGCGGAGAAGAGACCCAGTACTTC.

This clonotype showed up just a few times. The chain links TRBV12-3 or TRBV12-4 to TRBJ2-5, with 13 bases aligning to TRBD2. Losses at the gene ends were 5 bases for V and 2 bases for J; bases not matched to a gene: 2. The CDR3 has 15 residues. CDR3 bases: TGTGCCAGCAGTCCGGGACTAGCGGGACAAGAGACCCAGTACTTC. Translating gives CASSPGLAGQETQYF.

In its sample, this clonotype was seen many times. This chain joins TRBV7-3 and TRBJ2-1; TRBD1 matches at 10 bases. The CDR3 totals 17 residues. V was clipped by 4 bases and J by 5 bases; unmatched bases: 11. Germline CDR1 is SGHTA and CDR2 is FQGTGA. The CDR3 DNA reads TGTGCCAGCAGCTCGCGACAGGGGGCGTTTCGGGACAATGAGCAGTTCTTC. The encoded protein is CASSSRQGAFRDNEQFF.

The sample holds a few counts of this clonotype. The CDR3 region has the DNA TGCGCCAGCAGGAGACTAGCGACCACCTACGAGCAGTACTTC. This translates into CASRRLATTYEQYF. V is TRBV10-1 and J is TRBJ2-7; TRBD2 matches at 8 bases. V lost 6 bases to trimming and J lost 2 bases; unmatched junction nucleotides: 6. The germline V gene has CDR1 WNHNN and CDR2 SYGVQD (reference sequence). CDR3 length: 14 residues.